These 10 T cell receptor beta chains originate from one sample sequenced in a study of shared clonotypes between healthy human individuals. Method: immunoSEQ multiplex PCR; TCRdb's copy keeps in-frame clones and lacks some. The table includes millions of clones, 90% to 95% detected once. The sample consisted of naive CD4+ T cells sorted from blood. Noted subset: CD45RA+ positively selected. These receptors were taken from a man between 18 and 29 years old in good health.

As regards this clone: Distinct nucleotide sequences in the sample also encode this CDR3. This chain's CDR3 is CASSLVGLNTEAFF. CDR3 bases: TGTGCCAGCAGCTTAGTAGGGTTGAACACTGAAGCTTTCTTT. This chain links TRBV7-9 with TRBJ1-1, with D unresolved. The CDR3 runs to 14 residues. Trimming took 1 base from V and 0 from J, leaving 6 bases between them. Germline V gene data show CDR1 as SEHNR and CDR2 as FQNEAQ (reference sequence).

The chain joins TRBV28 to TRBJ1-6; 9 bases map to TRBD1. In germline, CDR1 is MDHEN, CDR2 SYDVKM. Unmatched junction bases numbered 6, after V lost 6 bases and J lost 6 bases. The CDR3 extends over 15 amino acids. CDR3 sequence: CASRPPGQGNSPLHF. The CDR3 nucleotides read TGTGCCAGCAGGCCACCGGGACAGGGTAATTCACCCCTCCACTTT. The variable domain in full, with the rest retrieved from reference TRBV28 and TRBJ1-6, is DVKVTQSSRYLVKRTGEKVFLECVQDMDHENMFWYRQDPGLGLRLIYFSYDVKMKEKGDIPEGYSVSREKKERFSLILESASTNQTSMYLCASRPPGQGNSPLHFGNGTRLTVT.

The rearrangement uses TRBV29-1 and TRBJ2-1, with D tentatively TRBD2 (5 bases). Trimming shortened V by 4 bases and J by 0 bases, and 25 bases separated the two germline ends. The CDR3 loop spans 19 amino acids. In germline, CDR1 is SQVTM, CDR2 ANQGSEA. For the CDR3, the DNA is TGCAGCGTTGGTCAGCGGTGGAAGCGCGGCCTAAGCTCCTACAATGAGCAGTTCTTC. Its translation is CSVGQRWKRGLSSYNEQFF.

Concerning this clone itself: The sample carries other DNA sequences with the same CDR3. The chain employs TRBV18 and TRBJ1-4, with D uncertain. The ends were cut back, 3 bases at V and 4 bases at J, with 9 bases in the middle. The CDR3 length is 14 residues. Germline V gives CDR1 KGHSH, CDR2 LQKENI. The CDR3 DNA follows: TGTGCCAGCTCACCGGACGGAAGTAATGAAAAACTGTTTTTT. Translated, it gives CASSPDGSNEKLFF. The full variable domain, completed using reference TRBV18 and TRBJ1-4, is NAGVMQNPRHLVRRRGQEARLRCSPMKGHSHVYWYRQLPEEGLKFMVYLQKENIIDESGMPKERFSAEFPKEGPSILRIQQVVRGDSAAYFCASSPDGSNEKLFFGSGTQLSVL.

As DNA, the CDR3 is TGTGCCAGCAGCTTACAGGTAGTGGGGGCAAATTCACCCCTCCACTTT. It is translated as CASSLQVVGANSPLHF. This chain uses TRBV7-2 with TRBJ1-6; D may be TRBD1 (6 bases). Germline CDR1 and CDR2: SGHTA and FQGNSA. The CDR3 runs 16 residues. The V end was cut by 2 bases, the J end by 7 bases, with 15 bases between. Using reference TRBV7-2 and TRBJ1-6 for the parts outside the CDR3, the full variable domain is GAGVSQSPSNKVTEKGKDVELRCDPISGHTALYWYRQSLGQGLEFLIYFQGNSAPDKSGLPSDRFSAERTGGSVSTLTIQRTQQEDSAVYLCASSLQVVGANSPLHFGNGTRLTVT.

This chain joins TRBV28 and TRBJ1-2; 7 nucleotides align to TRBD1. CDR1 MDHEN and CDR2 SYDVKM come from the germline V gene. J was trimmed by 6 bases and V by 6 bases; bases with no gene match: 13. This CDR3 is 15 amino acids long. The CDR3 sequence: CASSPYDRDGDGYTF. The CDR3 bases are TGTGCCAGCAGCCCTTACGACAGGGACGGGGATGGCTACACCTTC.

The rearrangement uses TRBV18 and TRBJ2-2; 10 bases fit TRBD2. After removal of 1 base from V and 5 bases from J, the junction contained 7 bases not matched to a gene. The CDR3 length is 17 residues. Germline V gives CDR1 KGHSH, CDR2 LQKENI. The CDR3 spells CASSPRGTSVKTGELFF. The DNA for the CDR3 is TGTGCCAGCTCACCACGAGGGACTAGCGTCAAAACCGGGGAGCTGTTTTTT.

This rearrangement joins TRBV4-3 to TRBJ2-7; tentative D call: TRBD2 (6 bases). The CDR3 runs 17 residues. Trimming stripped 5 bases from V and 4 bases from J, with 24 bases between. From germline, CDR1 is LGHNA and CDR2 YSLEER. CDR3 protein: CASSYGYREGGGYEQYF. The CDR3 DNA reads as TGCGCCAGCAGCTACGGGTATAGAGAGGGAGGAGGTTACGAGCAGTACTTC.

This clone has more than one count but fewer than ten. CDR3 sequence: CASSLAGWRVDSPLHF. The CDR3 bases are TGTGCCAGCAGCTTAGCTGGGTGGAGGGTGGATTCACCCCTCCACTTT. The chain links TRBV7-6 to TRBJ1-6; D is undetermined. The CDR3 covers 16 residues. Trimming pared 0 bases from V and 8 bases from J, leaving 14 bases between. From germline, CDR1 is SGHVS and CDR2 FNYEAQ.

This chain joins TRBV10-2 and TRBJ1-1, with a weak D call TRBD1 (6 bases). The ends were cut back, 2 bases at V and 0 bases at J, with 16 bases in the middle. The germline CDR1 and CDR2 sequences are WSHSY and SAAADI. The CDR3 loop spans 17 amino acids. Here the CDR3 reads CASSEPPGQRMNTEAFF. The CDR3 region has the DNA TGCGCCAGCAGTGAGCCGCCAGGACAGCGCATGAACACTGAAGCTTTCTTT.